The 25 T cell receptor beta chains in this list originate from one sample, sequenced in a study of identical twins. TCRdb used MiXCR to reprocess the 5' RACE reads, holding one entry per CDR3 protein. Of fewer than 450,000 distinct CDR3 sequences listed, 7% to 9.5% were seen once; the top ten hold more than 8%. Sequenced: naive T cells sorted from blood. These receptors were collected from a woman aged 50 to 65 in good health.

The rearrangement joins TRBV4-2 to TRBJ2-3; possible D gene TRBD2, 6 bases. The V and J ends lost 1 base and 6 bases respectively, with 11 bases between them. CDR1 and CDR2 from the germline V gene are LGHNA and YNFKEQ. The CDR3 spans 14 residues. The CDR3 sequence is CASSQGALADTQYF. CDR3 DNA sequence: TGTGCCAGCAGCCAAGGGGCCCTAGCGGATACGCAGTATTTT.

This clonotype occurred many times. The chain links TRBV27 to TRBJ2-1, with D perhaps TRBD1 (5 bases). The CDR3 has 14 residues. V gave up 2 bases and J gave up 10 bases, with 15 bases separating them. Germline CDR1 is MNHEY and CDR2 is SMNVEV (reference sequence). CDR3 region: CASSLTPGYGEQFF. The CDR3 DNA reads TGTGCCAGCAGTTTAACCCCAGGGTATGGGGAGCAGTTCTTC.

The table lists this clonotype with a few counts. The CDR3 DNA follows: TGTGCCAGCAGCCCCGGGGCAGCGGATAAGCAGTTCTTC. Protein product: CASSPGAADKQFF. The rearrangement links TRBV7-6 to TRBJ2-1, with D perhaps assigned TRBD1 or TRBD2 (5 bases each). Germline loops: CDR1 SGHVS, CDR2 FNYEAQ. The CDR3 consists of 13 residues. Trimming shortened V by 5 bases and J by 11 bases, and 16 bases separated the two germline ends.

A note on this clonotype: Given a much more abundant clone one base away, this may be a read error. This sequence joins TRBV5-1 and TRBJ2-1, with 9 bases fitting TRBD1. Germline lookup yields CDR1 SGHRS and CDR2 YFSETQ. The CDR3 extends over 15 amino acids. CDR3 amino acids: CASSSGQGVLGELFF. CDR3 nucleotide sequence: TGCGCCAGCAGCTCGGGACAGGGTGTTTTAGGGGAGCTGTTCTTC. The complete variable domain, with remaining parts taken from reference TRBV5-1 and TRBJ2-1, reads KAGVTQTPRYLIKTRGQQVTLSCSPISGHRSVSWYQQTPGQGLQFLFEYFSETQRNKGNFPGRFSGRQFSNSRSEMNVSTLELGDSALYLCASSSGQGVLGELFFGPGTRLTVL.

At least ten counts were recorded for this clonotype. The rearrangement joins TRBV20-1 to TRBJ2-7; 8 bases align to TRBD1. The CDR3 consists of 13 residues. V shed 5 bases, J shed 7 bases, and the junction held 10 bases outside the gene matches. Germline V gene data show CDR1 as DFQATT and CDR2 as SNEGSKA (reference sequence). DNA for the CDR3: TGCAGTGCTCTCAGGGGGCAGGTAGGAGAGCAGTACTTC. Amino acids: CSALRGQVGEQYF.

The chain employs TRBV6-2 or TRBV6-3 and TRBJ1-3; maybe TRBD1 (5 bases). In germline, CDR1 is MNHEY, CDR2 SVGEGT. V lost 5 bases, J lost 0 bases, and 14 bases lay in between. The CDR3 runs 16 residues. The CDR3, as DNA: TGTGCCAGCAGTGACCCGGGGCCCAGCTCTGGAAACACCATATATTTT. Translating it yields CASSDPGPSSGNTIYF.

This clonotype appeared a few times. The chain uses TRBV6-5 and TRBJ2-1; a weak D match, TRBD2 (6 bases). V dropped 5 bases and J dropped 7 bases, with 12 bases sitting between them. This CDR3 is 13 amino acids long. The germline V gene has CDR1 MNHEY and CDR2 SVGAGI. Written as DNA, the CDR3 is TGTGCCAGCAGTCTTCTAAGCGGGAATGAGCAGTTCTTC. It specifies CASSLLSGNEQFF.

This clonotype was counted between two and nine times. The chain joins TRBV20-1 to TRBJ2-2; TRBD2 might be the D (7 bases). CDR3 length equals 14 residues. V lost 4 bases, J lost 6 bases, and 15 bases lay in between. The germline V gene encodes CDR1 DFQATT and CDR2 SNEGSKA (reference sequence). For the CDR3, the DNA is TGCAGTGCTACTACAGGGACTATTGCCGGGGAGCTGTTTTTT. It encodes CSATTGTIAGELFF.

DNA for the CDR3: TGTGCCATCAGTGAGGCTGGTGGGATACAAGAGACCCAGTACTTC. It is translated as CAISEAGGIQETQYF. The chain has TRBV10-3 and TRBJ2-5; D gene unclear. The ends were cut back, 2 bases at V and 2 bases at J, with 12 bases in the middle. The V gene's germline CDR1 is ENHRY and CDR2 SYGVKD. There are 15 residues in the CDR3.

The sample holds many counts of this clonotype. The CDR3 spells CAISRTGADIEQFF. CDR3 DNA sequence: TGTGCCATCAGTAGGACAGGGGCGGATATTGAGCAGTTCTTC. J is TRBJ2-1 and V is TRBV10-3; 9 bases fit TRBD1. This CDR3 comprises 14 residues. V was clipped by 5 bases and J by 9 bases; unmatched bases: 8. The germline V gene has CDR1 ENHRY and CDR2 SYGVKD.

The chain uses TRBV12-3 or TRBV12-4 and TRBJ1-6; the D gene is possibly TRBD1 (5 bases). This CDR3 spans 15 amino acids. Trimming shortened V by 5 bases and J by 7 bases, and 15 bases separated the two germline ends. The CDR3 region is CASSPPTVQNSPLHF. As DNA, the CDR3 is TGTGCCAGCAGTCCGCCGACAGTCCAAAATTCACCCCTCCACTTT.

CDR3 in DNA: TGTGCCAGTAAGTTCCGGGCCCAGCTCGGTGAGCAGTTCTTC. Protein: CASKFRAQLGEQFF. The rearrangement uses TRBV19 and TRBJ2-1; D is unresolved. V shed 7 bases and J shed 9 bases, with 19 bases lying between them. This CDR3 has 14 residues. The germline V gene has CDR1 LNHDA and CDR2 SQIVND (reference sequence).

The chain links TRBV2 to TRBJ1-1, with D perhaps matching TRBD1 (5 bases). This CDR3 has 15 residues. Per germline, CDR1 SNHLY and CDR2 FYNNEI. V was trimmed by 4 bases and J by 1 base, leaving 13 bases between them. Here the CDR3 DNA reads TGTGCCAGCAGTGCCCCGAAGCAGGGGAACACTGAAGCTTTCTTT. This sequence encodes CASSAPKQGNTEAFF. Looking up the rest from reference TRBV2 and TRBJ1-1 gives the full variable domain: EPEVTQTPSHQVTQMGQEVILRCVPISNHLYFYWYRQILGQKVEFLVSFYNNEISEKSEIFDDQFSVERPDGSNFTLKIRSTKLEDSAMYFCASSAPKQGNTEAFFGQGTRLTVV.

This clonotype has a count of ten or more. The CDR3 is CASSQGPGEDTQYF. CDR3 in DNA: TGCGCCAGCAGCCAAGGGCCGGGGGAAGATACGCAGTATTTT. The rearrangement joins TRBV4-1 to TRBJ2-3; D is possibly TRBD2 (6 bases). V lost 1 base and J 5 bases, leaving 10 bases between the germline ends. The CDR3 extends over 14 amino acids. The germline CDR1 and CDR2 sequences are MGHRA and YSYEKL.

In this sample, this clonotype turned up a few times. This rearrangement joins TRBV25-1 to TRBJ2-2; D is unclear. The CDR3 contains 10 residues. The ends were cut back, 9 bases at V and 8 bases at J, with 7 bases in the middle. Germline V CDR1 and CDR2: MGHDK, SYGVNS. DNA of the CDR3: TGTGCCAGTAAGGATGGGGAGCTGTTTTTT. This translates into CASKDGELFF.

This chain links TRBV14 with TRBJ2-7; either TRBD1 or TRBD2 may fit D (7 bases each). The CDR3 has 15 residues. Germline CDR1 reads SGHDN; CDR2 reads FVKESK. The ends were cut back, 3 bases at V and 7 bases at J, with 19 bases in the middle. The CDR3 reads CASSHRQGGVREQYF. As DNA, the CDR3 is TGTGCCAGCAGCCACCGACAGGGAGGGGTCAGGGAGCAGTACTTC.

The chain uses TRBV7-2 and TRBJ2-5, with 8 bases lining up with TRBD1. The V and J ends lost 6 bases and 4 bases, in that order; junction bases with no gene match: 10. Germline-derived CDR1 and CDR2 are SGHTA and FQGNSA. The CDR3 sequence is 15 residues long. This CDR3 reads CASRSTGQEPETQYF. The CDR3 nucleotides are TGTGCCAGCAGGTCCACGGGACAGGAGCCAGAGACCCAGTACTTC.

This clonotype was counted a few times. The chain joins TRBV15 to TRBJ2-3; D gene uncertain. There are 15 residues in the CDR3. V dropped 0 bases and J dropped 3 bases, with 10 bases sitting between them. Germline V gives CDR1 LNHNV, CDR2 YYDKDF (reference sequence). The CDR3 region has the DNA TGTGCCACCAGCAGAGACACCTTCTTTACAGATACGCAGTATTTT. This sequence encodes CATSRDTFFTDTQYF. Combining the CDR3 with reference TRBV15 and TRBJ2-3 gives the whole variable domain DAMVIQNPRYQVTQFGKPVTLSCSQTLNHNVMYWYQQKSSQAPKLLFHYYDKDFNNEADTPDNFQSRRPNTSFCFLDIRSPGLGDTAMYLCATSRDTFFTDTQYFGPGTRLTVL.

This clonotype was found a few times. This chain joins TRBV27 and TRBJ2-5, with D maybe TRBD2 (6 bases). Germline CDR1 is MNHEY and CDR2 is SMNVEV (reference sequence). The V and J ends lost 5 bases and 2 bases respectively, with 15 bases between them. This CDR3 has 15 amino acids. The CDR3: CASSNRASEQETQYF. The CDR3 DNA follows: TGTGCCAGCAGTAACCGGGCTAGCGAACAAGAGACCCAGTACTTC.

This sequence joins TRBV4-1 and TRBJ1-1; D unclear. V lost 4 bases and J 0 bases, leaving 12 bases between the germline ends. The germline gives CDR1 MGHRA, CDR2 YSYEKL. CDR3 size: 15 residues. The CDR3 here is CASSRGLALNTEAFF. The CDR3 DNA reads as TGCGCCAGCAGCCGAGGCCTTGCGTTGAACACTGAAGCTTTCTTT.

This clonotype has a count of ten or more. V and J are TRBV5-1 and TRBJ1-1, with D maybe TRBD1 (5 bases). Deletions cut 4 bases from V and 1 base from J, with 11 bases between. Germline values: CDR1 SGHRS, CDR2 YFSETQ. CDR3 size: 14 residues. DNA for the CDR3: TGCGCCAGCAGCCCAGAGGGGTGGAACACTGAAGCTTTCTTT. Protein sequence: CASSPEGWNTEAFF.

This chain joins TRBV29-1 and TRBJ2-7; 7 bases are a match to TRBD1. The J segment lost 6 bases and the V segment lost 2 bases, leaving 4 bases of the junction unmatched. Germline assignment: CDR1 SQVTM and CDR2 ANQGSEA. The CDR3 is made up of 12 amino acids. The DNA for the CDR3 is TGCAGCGTTGAAAAGACAGGGCGCGAGCAGTACTTC. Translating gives CSVEKTGREQYF.

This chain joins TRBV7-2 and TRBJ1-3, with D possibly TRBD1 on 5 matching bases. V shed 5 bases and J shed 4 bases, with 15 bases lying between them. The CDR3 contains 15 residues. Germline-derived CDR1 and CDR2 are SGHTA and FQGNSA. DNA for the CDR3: TGTGCCAGCAGCCTCGCCGGGGGAGCAGGAAACACCATATATTTT. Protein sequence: CASSLAGGAGNTIYF.

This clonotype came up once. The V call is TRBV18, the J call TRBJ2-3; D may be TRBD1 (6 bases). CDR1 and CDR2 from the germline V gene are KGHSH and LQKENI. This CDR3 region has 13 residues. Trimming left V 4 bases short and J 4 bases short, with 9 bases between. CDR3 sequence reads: CASSHRESDTQYF. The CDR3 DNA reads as TGTGCCAGCTCACACAGGGAATCAGATACGCAGTATTTT. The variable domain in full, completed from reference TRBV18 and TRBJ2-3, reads NAGVMQNPRHLVRRRGQEARLRCSPMKGHSHVYWYRQLPEEGLKFMVYLQKENIIDESGMPKERFSAEFPKEGPSILRIQQVVRGDSAAYFCASSHRESDTQYFGPGTRLTVL.

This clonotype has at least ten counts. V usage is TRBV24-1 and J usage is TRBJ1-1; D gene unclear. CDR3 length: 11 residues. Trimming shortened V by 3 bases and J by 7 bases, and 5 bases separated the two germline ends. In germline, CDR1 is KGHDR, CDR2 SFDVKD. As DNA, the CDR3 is TGTGCCACCAGTGATCACGATGAAGCTTTCTTT. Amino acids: CATSDHDEAFF.